This T cell receptor beta chain was recorded in a study of neurological immune-mediated disorders. Study conclusions and caveats: None of the CDR3 amino acid sequences in expanded clones turned up in more than one subject, which points to private repertoires in all groups. Levels of TCR clonal expansion peaked in HTLV-1-associated myelopathy and reached their lowest in multiple sclerosis, under those of healthy controls.

The CDR3 contains 15 residues. Germline CDR1 SSHAT, CDR2 FNYEAQ (reference sequence). This clonotype has a count of ten or more. Its antigen is unidentified. Whenever a sequencing run was performed, it yielded over 180 million TCR-beta sequences from 15-18 subjects. TCRdb processed the 5' RACE reads anew with MiXCR; each CDR3 protein has one entry. The sample records under 35,000 distinct CDR3 sequences, roughly 13% being singletons. The time point: technical triplicate 2. The study built sorted libraries from more than 900,000 CD4+ or CD8+ T cells. Sequenced input: CD4+ T cells from blood. V and J are TRBV7-7 and TRBJ1-1; perhaps TRBD1 as D (5 bases). The sequence was obtained from a female donor with HTLV-1-associated myelopathy (HAM/TSP). Here the CDR3 reads CASGSGTVLNTEAFF. Written as DNA, the CDR3 is TGTGCTAGCGGGAGCGGGACCGTCCTGAACACTGAAGCTTTCTTT.